The 9 T cell receptor beta chains in this list originate from one sample, sequenced in a study of post-analysis software for immune sequencing data. Every TCR beta cDNA library bore unique molecular identifiers. TCRdb re-called the PCR reads with MiXCR, one entry per CDR3 protein. Found here are approximately 630,000 distinct CDR3 sequences, approximately 59% of them singletons; the top ten hold around 11%. Their target antigens are unknown. Study findings and constraints: Five or six TRBV segments appeared more often in patients than in controls, and TRBV5-6, TRBV5-1 and TRBV20-1 were among these.

The sequenced material came from blood. These receptors all come from a girl aged 2 to 9 with multiple sclerosis.

The rearrangement links TRBV6-5 to TRBJ2-1; the match to TRBD2 covers 7 bases. Germline values: CDR1 MNHEY, CDR2 SVGAGI. The J segment lost 7 bases and the V segment lost 8 bases, leaving 8 bases of the junction unmatched. The CDR3 is made up of 13 amino acids. The CDR3: CASAGAGKNEQFF. In nucleotides, the CDR3 is TGTGCCAGCGCGGGAGCAGGGAAGAATGAGCAGTTCTTC.

A note on this clonotype: The junction departs from the called germline gene at one end, perhaps through a read error. J is TRBJ2-3 and V is TRBV12-3 or TRBV12-4; D gene ambiguous. This CDR3 spans 12 amino acids. This CDR3 reads CASSHITHTQYF. Here the CDR3 DNA reads TGTGCCAGCAGCCATATCACACATACGCAGTATTTT.

This chain uses TRBV7-9 with TRBJ1-1; D possibly corresponds to TRBD1 (5 bases). Per germline, CDR1 SEHNR and CDR2 FQNEAQ (reference sequence). The CDR3 loop spans 13 amino acids. The V end lost 3 bases, the J end lost 6 bases, and 11 bases lay between the germline ends. The CDR3 reads CASSLTERAEAFF. For the CDR3, the DNA is TGTGCCAGCAGCTTGACAGAAAGGGCTGAAGCTTTCTTT.

The CDR3 DNA sequence: TGTGCCAGCAGCCCCCGGGACGGTCTGGGAGGCTACACCTTC. Protein product: CASSPRDGLGGYTF. V and J are TRBV7-2 and TRBJ1-2, with D possibly TRBD1 on 5 matching bases. CDR1 SGHTA and CDR2 FQGNSA come from the germline V gene. CDR3 length: 14 amino acids. V gave up 5 bases and J gave up 8 bases, with 18 bases separating them.

V gene TRBV30 combines with J gene TRBJ2-7; D assignment may be TRBD1 or TRBD2 (6 bases each). From germline, CDR1 is GTSNPN and CDR2 SVGIG (reference sequence). The V gene lost 1 base and the J gene lost 0 bases, with 10 bases spanning the gap. This CDR3 region has 14 residues. The CDR3 spells CAWSARGRSYEQYF. CDR3 nucleotide sequence: TGTGCCTGGAGTGCACGGGGGCGCTCCTACGAGCAGTACTTC.

In DNA form, the CDR3 reads TGTGCCATCAGTGAGCCCTTGGACAGGGACTCCACAGATACGCAGTATTTT. Amino acids: CAISEPLDRDSTDTQYF. This chain uses TRBV10-3 with TRBJ2-3; 8 bases are a match to TRBD1. The germline V gene has CDR1 ENHRY and CDR2 SYGVKD. The trim removed 2 bases at V and 2 bases at J, leaving 9 bases unmatched. This CDR3 is 17 amino acids long.

This clonotype was found a few times. V is TRBV20-1 and J is TRBJ2-1; no definite D call. The CDR3 covers 10 residues. Trimming removed 1 base from V and 9 bases from J, with 4 bases in between. CDR1 DFQATT and CDR2 SNEGSKA come from the germline V gene (reference sequence). CDR3 region: CSARVGEQFF. For the CDR3, the DNA is TGCAGTGCTAGAGTGGGTGAGCAGTTCTTC.

The chain recombines TRBV20-1 with TRBJ2-1; TRBD2 matches at 8 bases. V lost 0 bases and J lost 8; bases outside the gene matches: 15. CDR3 length: 17 residues. Germline assignment: CDR1 DFQATT and CDR2 SNEGSKA (reference sequence). Here the CDR3 reads CSARDFLGGGRKDEQFF. The CDR3 DNA sequence: TGCAGTGCTAGAGATTTCCTCGGGGGCGGGAGGAAAGATGAGCAGTTCTTC.

The chain combines TRBV27 with TRBJ2-3, with 9 bases lining up with TRBD1. V shed 6 bases and J 1 base; nucleotides not matched to a gene: 5. The CDR3 loop spans 15 amino acids. CDR1 MNHEY and CDR2 SMNVEV come from the germline V gene (reference sequence). CDR3 bases: TGTGCCAGCAGAGAGAGGACAGGGGGCACAGATACGCAGTATTTT. This encodes CASRERTGGTDTQYF.